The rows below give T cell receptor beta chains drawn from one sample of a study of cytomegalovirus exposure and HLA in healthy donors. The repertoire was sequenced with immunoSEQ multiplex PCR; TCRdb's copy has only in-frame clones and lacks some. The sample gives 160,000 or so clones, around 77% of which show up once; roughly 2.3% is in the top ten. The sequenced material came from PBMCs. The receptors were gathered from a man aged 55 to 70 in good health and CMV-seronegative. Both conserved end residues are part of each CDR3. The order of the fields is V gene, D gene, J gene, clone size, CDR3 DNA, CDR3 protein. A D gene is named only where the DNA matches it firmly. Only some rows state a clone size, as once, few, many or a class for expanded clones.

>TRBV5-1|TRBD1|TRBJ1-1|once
TGCGCCAGCAGTCTGGAGGGACAGGGGATCACTGAAGCTTTCTTT
CASSLEGQGITEAFF
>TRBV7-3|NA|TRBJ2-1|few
TGTGCCAGCAGCTTACCAGGGGTGTACAATGAGCAGTTCTTC
CASSLPGVYNEQFF
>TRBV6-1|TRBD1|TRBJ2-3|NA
TGTGCCAGCAGCCGACAGGGGCCCGCAGATACGCAGTATTTT
CASSRQGPADTQYF
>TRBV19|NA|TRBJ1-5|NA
TGTGCCTCCGATTCTCCAGGGGCCGTTGGGGCCCAGCATTTT
CASDSPGAVGAQHF
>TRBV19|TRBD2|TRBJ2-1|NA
TGTGCCAGTAGGTTCCCCGGACTAGCGGGAGGCAATGAGCAGTTCTTC
CASRFPGLAGGNEQFF
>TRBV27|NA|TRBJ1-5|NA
TGTGCCAGCAGATCCCCGGGGTCTTACCAGCCCCAGCATTTT
CASRSPGSYQPQHF
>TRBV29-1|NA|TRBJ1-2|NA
TGCAGCGTTCTTGAAGAGGGCAACTATGGCTACCCCTTC
CSVLEEGNYGYPF
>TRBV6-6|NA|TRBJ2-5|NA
TGTGCCAGCAGTTACTCTAGCGCGGGGGAGACCCAGTACTTC
CASSYSSAGETQYF
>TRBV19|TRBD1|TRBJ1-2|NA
TGTGCCAGTAGTGCGACAGGGACGGGCTACACCTTC
CASSATGTGYTF
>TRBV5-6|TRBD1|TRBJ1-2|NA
TGTGCCAGCAGCTTGGGGCAGGGACAGGGCTACACCTTC
CASSLGQGQGYTF
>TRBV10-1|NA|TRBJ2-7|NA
TGCGCCAGCAGGGGCAGGGCCCTGTGCGAGCAGTACTTC
CASRGRALCEQYF
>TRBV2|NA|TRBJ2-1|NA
TGTGCCAGCAGTCCCGGGACTTTCTACAATGAGCAGTTCTTC
CASSPGTFYNEQFF
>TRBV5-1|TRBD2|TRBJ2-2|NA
TGCGCCAGCAAACTAGCGGGGGGGCTCACCGGGGAGCTGTTTTTT
CASKLAGGLTGELFF
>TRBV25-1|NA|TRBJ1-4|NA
TGTGCCAGCAGTGATAGCGTTCCGGGGTGGGCTAATGAAAAACTGTTTTTT
CASSDSVPGWANEKLFF
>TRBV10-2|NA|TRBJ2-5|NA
TGCGCCAGCAGTGAGTCCAGTCCCTGGTCAGGTGAGCAGTACTTC
CASSESSPWSGEQYF
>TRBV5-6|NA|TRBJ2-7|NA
TGTGCCAGCAGCAAGGAGTTCTACGAGCAGTACTTC
CASSKEFYEQYF
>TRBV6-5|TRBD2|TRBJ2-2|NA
TGTGCCAGCAGTTACCCGACTAGCGGCACCGGGGAGCTGTTTTTT
CASSYPTSGTGELFF
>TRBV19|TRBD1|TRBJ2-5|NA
TGTGCCAGTAGTACGACAGGGGGCCTTAAAGAGACCCAGTACTTC
CASSTTGGLKETQYF
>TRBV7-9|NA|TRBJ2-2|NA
TGTTCCAGCAGCTTTAAGCCCGGGGAGCTGTTTTTT
CSSSFKPGELFF
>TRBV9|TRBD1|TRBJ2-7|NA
TGTGCCAGCAGCGTTGGACAGGGGGACTCCTACGAGCAGTACTTC
CASSVGQGDSYEQYF
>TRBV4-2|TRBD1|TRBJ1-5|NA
TGTGCCAGCAGCCAAGTAACTTCGCCGGGACAGGGGTTAGGGGGGCAGCCCCAGCATTTT
CASSQVTSPGQGLGGQPQHF
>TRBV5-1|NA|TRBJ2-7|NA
TGCGCCAGCAGCTTCGTCGGAGCCTACGAGCAGTACTTC
CASSFVGAYEQYF
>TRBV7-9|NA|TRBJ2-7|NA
TGTGCCAGCAGCTCAGGATTGACGAGATTACCGAGTGGGCAGTACTTC
CASSSGLTRLPSGQYF
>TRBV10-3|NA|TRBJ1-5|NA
TGTGCCACCTCGACGACCGTTGGGGGGAGCAATCAGCCCCAGCATTTT
CATSTTVGGSNQPQHF
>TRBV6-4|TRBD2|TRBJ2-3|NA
TGTGCCAGCTCGGGGGGGCTTGGCACAGATACGCAGTATTTT
CASSGGLGTDTQYF
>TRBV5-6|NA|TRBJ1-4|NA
TGTGCCAGCAGCACTATACACGAGACAACTAATGAAAAACTGTTTTTT
CASSTIHETTNEKLFF